A single sample gave rise to the 10 T cell receptor beta chains below, sequenced in a study of T cell repertoires in cytomegalovirus infection. TCRdb processed the reads anew with MiXCR; each CDR3 protein has one entry. The sample has 200,000 to 300,000 distinct CDR3 sequences, over 9% seen once. The sequencing input was PBMCs. These receptors were collected from a human donor in good health (CMV status not recorded). Some clones in this sample may be carry-over from other donors' samples.

The table lists this clonotype with a few counts. This rearrangement joins TRBV20-1 to TRBJ1-5; 9 nucleotides line up with TRBD1. The CDR3 consists of 14 residues. V shed 6 bases, J shed 7 bases, and the junction held 10 bases outside the gene matches. Germline CDR1 reads DFQATT; CDR2 reads SNEGSKA (reference sequence). The CDR3 sequence is CSAEGQGVGQPQHF. CDR3 in DNA: TGCAGTGCAGAGGGACAGGGAGTGGGCCAGCCCCAGCATTTT.

At least ten counts were recorded for this clonotype. The rearrangement uses TRBV7-8 and TRBJ2-1; 7 bases are shared with TRBD2. The CDR3 extends over 15 amino acids. Trimming at V came to 1 base and at J to 7 bases, leaving 7 bases not matched to a gene. Germline-derived CDR1 and CDR2 are SGHVS and FQNEAQ. The CDR3 loop reads CASSLEMGGGNEQFF. The CDR3 DNA sequence: TGTGCCAGCAGCTTAGAGATGGGGGGGGGAAATGAGCAGTTCTTC.

This clonotype was seen repeatedly, ten times or more. The rearrangement uses TRBV7-2 and TRBJ2-7, with D unclear. Per germline, CDR1 SGHTA and CDR2 FQGNSA. Trimming took off 0 bases at V and 7 bases at J, with 7 bases between the two ends. The CDR3 consists of 12 residues. CDR3 sequence (DNA): TGTGCCAGCAGCTTAGCAGGGCAAGAGCAGTACTTC. This translates into CASSLAGQEQYF.

This clonotype was seen at least ten times. This rearrangement joins TRBV7-2 to TRBJ1-5; D not resolved. V was shortened by 0 bases and J by 4 bases, with 7 bases between the two germline ends. The CDR3 is 14 residues long. The germline CDR1 and CDR2 sequences are SGHTA and FQGNSA. In DNA, the CDR3 is TGTGCCAGCAGCTTAGCCCACGCAAATCAGCCCCAGCATTTT. Amino acid sequence: CASSLAHANQPQHF.

This clonotype was detected ten times or more. This sequence joins TRBV5-6 and TRBJ2-2; TRBD2 is a possible D gene (6 bases). CDR1 is SGHDT and CDR2 is YYEEEE in the germline V gene. CDR3 length: 15 amino acids. V shed 3 bases and J shed 2 bases, with 11 bases lying between them. The CDR3 coding sequence is TGTGCCAGCAGCTCTCGGGGGTTCAACACCGGGGAGCTGTTTTTT. It yields the protein CASSSRGFNTGELFF.

This clonotype was recorded many times. The chain has TRBV7-2 and TRBJ1-3; no firm D call. Per germline, CDR1 SGHTA and CDR2 FQGNSA. CDR3 length: 15 residues. Trimming left V 5 bases short and J 0 bases short, with 11 bases between. Written as DNA, the CDR3 is TGTGCCAGCAGCCAGGACGGAAACTCTGGAAACACCATATATTTT. This gives the protein CASSQDGNSGNTIYF.

The J gene is TRBJ1-2, the V gene TRBV19; D perhaps matches TRBD1 (5 bases). Looked up from germline, CDR1 is LNHDA and CDR2 is SQIVND (reference sequence). The CDR3 extends over 13 amino acids. Trimming left V 3 bases short and J 3 bases short, with 8 bases between. The CDR3 DNA sequence: TGTGCCAGTAGTATGAGAGGGGACTATGGCTACACCTTC. Translation: CASSMRGDYGYTF.

This clonotype appeared many times. The rearrangement joins TRBV11-2 to TRBJ2-3; a weak D match, TRBD2 (6 bases). The germline V gene has CDR1 SGHAT and CDR2 FQNNGV. V was trimmed by 4 bases and J by 3 bases, leaving 17 bases between them. This CDR3 contains 16 residues. CDR3 sequence (DNA): TGTGCCAGCAGCTCCGGACGGGACTTTTGGACAGATACGCAGTATTTT. It codes for CASSSGRDFWTDTQYF. Together with reference TRBV11-2 and TRBJ2-3, the CDR3 gives the full variable domain: EAGVAQSPRYKIIEKRQSVAFWCNPISGHATLYWYQQILGQGPKLLIQFQNNGVVDDSQLPKDRFSAERLKGVDSTLKIQPAKLEDSAVYLCASSSGRDFWTDTQYFGPGTRLTVL.

This clonotype was detected a few times. The chain joins TRBV7-9 to TRBJ1-2; 8 bases line up with TRBD1. The germline CDR1 and CDR2 sequences are SEHNR and FQNEAQ (reference sequence). There are 15 residues in the CDR3. V lost 4 bases to trimming and J lost 3 bases; unmatched junction nucleotides: 7. CDR3 sequence: CASSYGQGGYYGYTF. The CDR3 DNA sequence: TGTGCCAGCAGCTACGGACAGGGCGGGTACTATGGCTACACCTTC. The complete variable domain, with remaining parts taken from reference TRBV7-9 and TRBJ1-2, reads DTGVSQNPRHKITKRGQNVTFRCDPISEHNRLYWYRQTLGQGPEFLTYFQNEAQLEKSRLLSDRFSAERPKGSFSTLEIQRTEQGDSAMYLCASSYGQGGYYGYTFGSGTRLTVV.

To note about this clonotype: In this CDR3 the conserved last residue, phenylalanine or tryptophan, is missing, so a read error is likely. This rearrangement joins TRBV12-3 or TRBV12-4 to TRBJ2-2, with D perhaps matching TRBD1 or TRBD2 (6 bases each). The CDR3 has 15 residues. V gave up 6 bases and J gave up 4 bases, with 15 bases separating them. CDR3 nucleotide sequence: TGTGCCAGCAGCCTTAGGGGGGCGGGCACCGGGGAGCTGTTTTTA. This encodes CASSLRGAGTGELFL.